Below are 19 T cell receptor beta chains sequenced from a single sample in a study of blood T cell repertoires in COVID-19. Assay: immunoSEQ multiplex PCR; the TCRdb copy retains only in-frame clones and omits some. The data hold 150,000 to 200,000 clones, with 80% to 85% observed a single time. The specimen sequenced was peripheral blood. These receptors were obtained from a woman aged 55-69 years with acute or convalescent COVID-19.

CDR3 in amino acids: CASSQGPGGSNSPLHF. CDR3 nucleotides: TGTGCCAGCAGCCAAGGGCCCGGGGGTTCTAATTCACCCCTCCACTTT. V and J are TRBV3-1 (or the pseudogene TRBV3-2) and TRBJ1-6, with D perhaps matching TRBD1 (5 bases). V shed 1 base and J shed 6 bases, with 13 bases lying between them. CDR3 size: 16 residues. Germline values: CDR1 LGHDT, CDR2 YNNKEL (reference sequence).

V and J are TRBV27 and TRBJ2-7, with 9 bases fitting TRBD2. The CDR3 is 15 residues long. Germline CDR1 reads MNHEY; CDR2 reads SMNVEV (reference sequence). V dropped 3 bases and J dropped 4; count of bases not matched to a gene: 7. The CDR3 region is CASSFSTSGFYEQYF. The CDR3 coding sequence is TGTGCCAGCAGTTTCTCGACTAGCGGATTTTACGAGCAGTACTTC.

The chain has TRBV6-1 and TRBJ1-3; D gene ambiguous. CDR1 and CDR2 from the germline V gene are MNHNS and SASEGT. The CDR3 consists of 15 residues. V was shortened by 2 bases and J by 0 bases, with 8 bases between the two germline ends. The CDR3 coding sequence is TGTGCCAGCAGTGAACGGGTCCGCTCTGGAAACACCATATATTTT. Its translation is CASSERVRSGNTIYF.

The chain couples TRBV19 to TRBJ2-1, with D unresolved. Deletions cut 4 bases from V and 0 bases from J, with 13 bases between. Germline V gene data show CDR1 as LNHDA and CDR2 as SQIVND (reference sequence). The CDR3 totals 16 residues. The CDR3 DNA follows: TGTGCCAGTAGTAATAGTCTCCTAAGCTCCTACAATGAGCAGTTCTTC. This codes for CASSNSLLSSYNEQFF.

The genes are TRBV19 and TRBJ2-2; the match to TRBD2 covers 11 bases. The germline gives CDR1 LNHDA, CDR2 SQIVND (reference sequence). The CDR3 has 16 residues. V trimming: 2 bases; J trimming: 2 bases; junction bases outside the gene matches: 1. The DNA of the CDR3 is TGTGCCAGTAGTATACGACTAGCGGGAAACACCGGGGAGCTGTTTTTT. It encodes CASSIRLAGNTGELFF. The full variable domain, rest sourced from reference TRBV19 and TRBJ2-2, is DGGITQSPKYLFRKEGQNVTLSCEQNLNHDAMYWYRQDPGQGLRLIYYSQIVNDFQKGDIAEGYSVSREKKESFPLTVTSAQKNPTAFYLCASSIRLAGNTGELFFGEGSRLTVL.

The gene calls are TRBV29-1 and TRBJ1-2; D is uncertain. CDR1 and CDR2 (germline): SQVTM, ANQGSEA. The CDR3 consists of 14 residues. The V end was cut by 4 bases, the J end by 2 bases, with 14 bases between. In nucleotides, the CDR3 is TGCAGCGTTGGGTACGCGGAGGCAAACTATGGCTACACCTTC. It specifies CSVGYAEANYGYTF.

The chain has TRBV30 and TRBJ1-1; perhaps TRBD1 as D (5 bases). Germline CDR1 GTSNPN, CDR2 SVGIG (reference sequence). Between the trimmed V and J ends, which lost 1 base and 3 bases, there was a span of 15 bases. This CDR3 has 15 residues. This CDR3 is CAWSASGLGDTEAFF. The CDR3 DNA follows: TGTGCCTGGAGTGCCTCGGGTCTAGGGGACACTGAAGCTTTCTTT.

The rearrangement links TRBV6-5 to TRBJ2-3; D perhaps matches TRBD2 (6 bases). Trimming stripped 6 bases from V and 3 bases from J, with 16 bases between. The CDR3 length is 15 residues. The germline V gene encodes CDR1 MNHEY and CDR2 SVGAGI. CDR3 nucleotides: TGTGCCAGCAGCCCCCGACTAGTAGGAACAGATACGCAGTATTTT. This translates into CASSPRLVGTDTQYF.

The V and J genes are TRBV3-1 (or the pseudogene TRBV3-2) and TRBJ2-1, with a tentative D call TRBD2 (6 bases). The germline V gene encodes CDR1 LGHDT and CDR2 YNNKEL (reference sequence). The CDR3 spans 13 residues. The V and J ends lost 4 bases and 9 bases respectively, with 13 bases between them. Here the CDR3 reads CASSRGREVEQFF. CDR3 DNA sequence: TGTGCCAGCAGCCGAGGCAGGGAGGTTGAGCAGTTCTTC.

The chain is built from TRBV11-3 and TRBJ2-5; 7 bases align to TRBD1. Germline assignment: CDR1 SGHNT and CDR2 YENEEA. The V gene end was trimmed by 3 bases and the J gene end by 2 bases; junction bases not matched to a gene: 9. CDR3 size: 16 residues. CDR3 loop: CASSFPLTGKQETQYF. The CDR3 DNA is TGTGCCAGCAGCTTTCCCCTGACAGGGAAACAAGAGACCCAGTACTTC.

This chain uses TRBV7-6 with TRBJ1-1; 8 nucleotides match TRBD1. The germline V gene encodes CDR1 SGHVS and CDR2 FNYEAQ. CDR3 length: 16 amino acids. The J segment lost 6 bases and the V segment lost 1 base, leaving 10 bases of the junction unmatched. The CDR3 protein is CASSLGLGQGFAEAFF. CDR3 DNA sequence: TGTGCCAGCAGCTTAGGACTAGGACAGGGTTTCGCTGAAGCTTTCTTT.

In nucleotides, the CDR3 is TGTGCCAGCAGTTTCAGGGGTCGGTCACCCCTCCACTTT. Protein: CASSFRGRSPLHF. The gene calls are TRBV12-3 or TRBV12-4 and TRBJ1-6, with D possibly TRBD1 on 6 matching bases. The CDR3 loop spans 13 amino acids. V gave up 3 bases and J gave up 10 bases, with 10 bases separating them.

The rearrangement joins TRBV11-2 to TRBJ1-1; possibly TRBD1 for D (6 bases). The length of the CDR3 is 16 residues. V gave up 4 bases and J gave up 5 bases, with 20 bases separating them. The germline gives CDR1 SGHAT, CDR2 FQNNGV. The CDR3 loop is CASSSTQGPRKTEAFF. CDR3 DNA: TGTGCCAGCAGCTCTACGCAGGGGCCTAGGAAAACTGAAGCTTTCTTT.

This clone was detected only once. The chain couples TRBV27 to TRBJ2-5; D possibly corresponds to TRBD2 (6 bases). The V end was cut by 3 bases, the J end by 5 bases, with 13 bases between. The CDR3 totals 14 residues. Germline V lookup: CDR1 MNHEY, CDR2 SMNVEV (reference sequence). The CDR3 DNA follows: TGTGCCAGCAGTTTTCTTGGGCTAGCGGAGACCCAGTACTTC. Protein product: CASSFLGLAETQYF.

This chain connects TRBV2 to TRBJ1-2; TRBD1 might be the D (5 bases). The germline V gene has CDR1 SNHLY and CDR2 FYNNEI. V lost 6 bases and J lost 6, with 14 bases in between. This CDR3 has 13 amino acids. The CDR3 DNA reads as TGTGCCAGCAGCCCATGGGGGAGGGATGGCTACACCTTC. As protein: CASSPWGRDGYTF.

This chain uses TRBV19 with TRBJ2-5; D may be TRBD2 (5 bases). This CDR3 comprises 13 residues. Trimming shortened V by 5 bases and J by 2 bases, and 9 bases separated the two germline ends. Per germline, CDR1 LNHDA and CDR2 SQIVND (reference sequence). The CDR3 DNA follows: TGTGCCAGTAGTGGGGAGAGGCAAGAGACCCAGTACTTC. Translated, it gives CASSGERQETQYF.

The J gene is TRBJ2-1, the V gene TRBV6-4, with 9 bases lining up with TRBD2. Trimming at V came to 0 bases and at J to 4 bases, leaving 1 base not matched to a gene. CDR3 length: 15 amino acids. In germline, CDR1 is MRHNA, CDR2 SNTAGT. The DNA for the CDR3 is TGTGCCAGCAGTGACTCGCGGGGGGGATACAATGAGCAGTTCTTC. As protein: CASSDSRGGYNEQFF.

The genes are TRBV2 and TRBJ2-5; D may be TRBD1 (5 bases). V lost 4 bases, J lost 4 bases, and 13 bases lay in between. Germline CDR1 and CDR2: SNHLY and FYNNEI. The CDR3 has 14 residues. CDR3 DNA: TGTGCCAGCAGTGTTTGGGGTAGGGGAGAGACCCAGTACTTC. Its translation is CASSVWGRGETQYF. The variable domain in full, with the rest retrieved from reference TRBV2 and TRBJ2-5, is EPEVTQTPSHQVTQMGQEVILRCVPISNHLYFYWYRQILGQKVEFLVSFYNNEISEKSEIFDDQFSVERPDGSNFTLKIRSTKLEDSAMYFCASSVWGRGETQYFGPGTRLLVL.

The chain combines TRBV5-4 with TRBJ2-7; no firm D call. Germline assignment: CDR1 SGHNT and CDR2 YYREEE (reference sequence). The CDR3 contains 13 residues. Trimming took 4 bases from V and 5 from J, leaving 13 bases between them. The CDR3: CASSMPSADEQYF. Here the CDR3 DNA reads TGTGCCAGCAGCATGCCGTCTGCGGACGAGCAGTACTTC.